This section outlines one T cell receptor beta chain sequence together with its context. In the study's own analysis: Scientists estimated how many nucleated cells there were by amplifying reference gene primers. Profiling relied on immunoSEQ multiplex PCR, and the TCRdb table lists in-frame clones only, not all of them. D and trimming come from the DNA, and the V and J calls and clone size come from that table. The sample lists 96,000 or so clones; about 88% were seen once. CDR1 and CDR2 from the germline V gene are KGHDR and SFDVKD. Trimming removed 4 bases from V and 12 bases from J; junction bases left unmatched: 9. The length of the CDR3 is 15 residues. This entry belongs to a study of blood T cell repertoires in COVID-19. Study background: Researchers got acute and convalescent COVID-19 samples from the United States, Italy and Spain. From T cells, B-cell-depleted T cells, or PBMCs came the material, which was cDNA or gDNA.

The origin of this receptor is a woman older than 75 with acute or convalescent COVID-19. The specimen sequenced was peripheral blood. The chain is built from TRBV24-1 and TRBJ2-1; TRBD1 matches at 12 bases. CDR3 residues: CATSDPGQGAMGQFF. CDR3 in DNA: TGTGCCACCAGTGACCCGGGACAGGGGGCTATGGGGCAGTTCTTC.